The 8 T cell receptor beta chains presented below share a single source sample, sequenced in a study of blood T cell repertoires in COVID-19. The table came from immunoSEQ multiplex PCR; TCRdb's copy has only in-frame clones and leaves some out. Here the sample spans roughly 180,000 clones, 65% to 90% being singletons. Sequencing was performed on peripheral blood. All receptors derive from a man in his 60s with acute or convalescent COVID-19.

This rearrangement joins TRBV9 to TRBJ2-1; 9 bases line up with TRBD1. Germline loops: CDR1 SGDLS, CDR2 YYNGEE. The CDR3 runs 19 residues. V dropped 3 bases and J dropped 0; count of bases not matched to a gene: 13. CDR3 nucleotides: TGTGCCAGCAGCGCTGGGGACAGGGTCCCATTGAGCTCCTACAATGAGCAGTTCTTC. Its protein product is CASSAGDRVPLSSYNEQFF. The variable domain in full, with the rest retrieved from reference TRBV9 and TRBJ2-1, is DSGVTQTPKHLITATGQRVTLRCSPRSGDLSVYWYQQSLDQGLQFLIQYYNGEERAKGNILERFSAQQFPDLHSELNLSSLELGDSALYFCASSAGDRVPLSSYNEQFFGPGTRLTVL.

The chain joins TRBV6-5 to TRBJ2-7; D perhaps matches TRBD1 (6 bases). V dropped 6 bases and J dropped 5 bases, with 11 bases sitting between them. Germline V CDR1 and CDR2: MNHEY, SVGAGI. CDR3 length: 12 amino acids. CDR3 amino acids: CASRGDINEQYF. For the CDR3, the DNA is TGTGCCAGCAGGGGGGACATTAACGAGCAGTACTTC.

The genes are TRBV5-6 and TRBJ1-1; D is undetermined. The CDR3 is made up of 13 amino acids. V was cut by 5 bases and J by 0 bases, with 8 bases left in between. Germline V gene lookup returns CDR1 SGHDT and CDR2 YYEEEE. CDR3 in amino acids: CASRFNLNTEAFF. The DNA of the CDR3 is TGTGCCAGCAGATTTAACTTGAACACTGAAGCTTTCTTT.

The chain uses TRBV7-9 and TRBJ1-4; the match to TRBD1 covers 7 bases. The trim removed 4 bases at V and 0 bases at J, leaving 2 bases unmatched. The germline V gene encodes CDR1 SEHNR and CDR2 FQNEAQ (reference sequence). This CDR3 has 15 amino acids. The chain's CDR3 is CASSSDRATNEKLFF. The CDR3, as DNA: TGTGCCAGCAGCTCCGACAGGGCAACTAATGAAAAACTGTTTTTT.

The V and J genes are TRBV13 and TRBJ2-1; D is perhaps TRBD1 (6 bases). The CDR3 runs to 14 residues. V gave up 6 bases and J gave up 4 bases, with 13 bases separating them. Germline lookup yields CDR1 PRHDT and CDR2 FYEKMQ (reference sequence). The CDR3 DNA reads TGTGCCAGCAGGGGGGCCCGTGGGTACAATGAGCAGTTCTTC. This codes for CASRGARGYNEQFF. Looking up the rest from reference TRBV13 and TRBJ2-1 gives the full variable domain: AAGVIQSPRHLIKEKRETATLKCYPIPRHDTVYWYQQGPGQDPQFLISFYEKMQSDKGSIPDRFSAQQFSDYHSELNMSSLELGDSALYFCASRGARGYNEQFFGPGTRLTVL.

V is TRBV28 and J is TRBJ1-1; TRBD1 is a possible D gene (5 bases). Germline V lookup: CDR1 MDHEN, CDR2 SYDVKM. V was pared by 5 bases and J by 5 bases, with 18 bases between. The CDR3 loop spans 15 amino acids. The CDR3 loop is CASSPAGGGHTEAFF. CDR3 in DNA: TGTGCCAGCAGTCCAGCCGGGGGAGGGCATACTGAAGCTTTCTTT.

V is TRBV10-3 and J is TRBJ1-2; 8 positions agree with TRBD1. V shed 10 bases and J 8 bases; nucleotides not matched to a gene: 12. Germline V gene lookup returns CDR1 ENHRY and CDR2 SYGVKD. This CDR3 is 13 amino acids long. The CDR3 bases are TGTGCCAACCGAGACAGGGGCGGGCGAGGCTACACCTTC. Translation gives CANRDRGGRGYTF.

The CDR3 region has the DNA TGCGCCAGCAGCTTGGTGGCGGGACAGTTCAATCAGCCCCAGCATTTT. Amino acid sequence: CASSLVAGQFNQPQHF. The chain is built from TRBV5-1 and TRBJ1-5; TRBD1 matches at 7 bases. Per the germline V gene, CDR1 is SGHRS and CDR2 is YFSETQ. The CDR3 spans 16 residues. V was pared by 0 bases and J by 3 bases, with 6 bases of the junction left unmatched.